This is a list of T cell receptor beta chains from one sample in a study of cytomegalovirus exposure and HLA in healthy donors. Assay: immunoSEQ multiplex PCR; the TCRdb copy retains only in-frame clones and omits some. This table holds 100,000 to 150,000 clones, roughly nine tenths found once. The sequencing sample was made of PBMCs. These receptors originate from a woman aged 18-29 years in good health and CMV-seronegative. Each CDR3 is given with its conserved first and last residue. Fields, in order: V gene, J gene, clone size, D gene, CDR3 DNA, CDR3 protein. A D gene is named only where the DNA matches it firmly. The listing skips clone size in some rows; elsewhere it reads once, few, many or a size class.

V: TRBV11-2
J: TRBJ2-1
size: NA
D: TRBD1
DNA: TGTGCCAGCAGCTTAGCCCAGGGGGCCTACAATGAGCAGTTCTTC
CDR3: CASSLAQGAYNEQFF

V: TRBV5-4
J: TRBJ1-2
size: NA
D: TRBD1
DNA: TGTGCCAGCAGCAAGGACAGGGTCGTCGGCTACACCTTC
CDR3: CASSKDRVVGYTF

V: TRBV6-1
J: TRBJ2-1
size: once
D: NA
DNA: TGTGCCAGCAGTGAATATGGGGCTAGCTCCTACAATGAGCAGTTCTTC
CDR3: CASSEYGASSYNEQFF

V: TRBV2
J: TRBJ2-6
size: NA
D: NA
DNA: TGTGCCAGCGCGGGGTCGGGTGGGGCCAACGTCCTGACTTTC
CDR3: CASAGSGGANVLTF

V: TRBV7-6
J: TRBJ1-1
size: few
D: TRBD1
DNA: TGTGCCAGCAGCATCGGGACAGGTTATGAAGCTTTCTTT
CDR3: CASSIGTGYEAFF

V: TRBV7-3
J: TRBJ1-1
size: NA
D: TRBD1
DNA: TGTGCCAGCAGCTTAGGGCAGGGGGAAACTGAAGCTTTCTTT
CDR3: CASSLGQGETEAFF

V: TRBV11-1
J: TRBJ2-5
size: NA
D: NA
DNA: TGTGCCAGCAGCCCGAGCCTTATGAGGGAGGAGACCCAGTACTTC
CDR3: CASSPSLMREETQYF

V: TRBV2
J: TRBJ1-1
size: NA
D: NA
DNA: TGTGCCAGCAGTGCGTCTGGGGCGGCAGGGGAAGCTTTCTTT
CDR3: CASSASGAAGEAFF

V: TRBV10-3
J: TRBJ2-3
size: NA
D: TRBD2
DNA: TGTGCCATCAGTGAGTCGACTAGCGGGGGTTCCATGGGAGTAGATACGCAGTATTTT
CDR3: CAISESTSGGSMGVDTQYF

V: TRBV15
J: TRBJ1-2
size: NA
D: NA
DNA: TGTGCCACCAGCAGAGGGGGAGTGGGACAAGAAGTCTATGGCTACACCTTC
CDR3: CATSRGGVGQEVYGYTF

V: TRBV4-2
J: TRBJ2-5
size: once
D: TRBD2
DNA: TGTGCCAGCAGCCAAGATGGGACTAGCGGGCAAGAGACCCAGTACTTC
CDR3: CASSQDGTSGQETQYF

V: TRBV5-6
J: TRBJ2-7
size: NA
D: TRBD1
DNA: TGTGCCAGCAGTCTAGACAGGGGCCGGCTCGAGCAGTACTTC
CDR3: CASSLDRGRLEQYF

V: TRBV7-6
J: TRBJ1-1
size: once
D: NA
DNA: TGTGCCAGCAGCTTAGCGCGGGGTAGGGACACTGAAGCTTTCTTT
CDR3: CASSLARGRDTEAFF

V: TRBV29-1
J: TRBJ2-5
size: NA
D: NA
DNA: TGCAGCGTTGGGGGCCTGAGGGAGACCCAGTACTTC
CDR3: CSVGGLRETQYF

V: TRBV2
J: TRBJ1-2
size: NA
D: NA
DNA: TGTGCTTGGCCCCCCGGGGGTAGGAATAACTATGGCTACACCTTC
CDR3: CAWPPGGRNNYGYTF

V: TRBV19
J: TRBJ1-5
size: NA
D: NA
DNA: TGTGCCAGTAATGCGTGGAGCAATCAGCCCCAGCATTTT
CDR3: CASNAWSNQPQHF

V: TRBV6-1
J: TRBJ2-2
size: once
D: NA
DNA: TGTGCCAGCACCATGATTCCAGGGGCCGGGGAGCTGTTTTTT
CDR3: CASTMIPGAGELFF

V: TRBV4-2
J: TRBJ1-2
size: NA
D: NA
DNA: TGTGCCAGCAGCCCACAGGGAACGGCTGGCTACACCTTC
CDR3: CASSPQGTAGYTF

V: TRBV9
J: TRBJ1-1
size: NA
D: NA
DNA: TGTGCCAGCAGCACAGGGTGGTCTGAAGCTTTCTTT
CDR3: CASSTGWSEAFF

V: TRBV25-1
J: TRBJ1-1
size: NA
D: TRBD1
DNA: TGTGCCACAGGACAGGGGGTTTTGGCTTTCTTT
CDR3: CATGQGVLAFF

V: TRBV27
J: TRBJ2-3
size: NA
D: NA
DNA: TGTGCCAGCAGTCTTAGGATGGGCGGCACAGATACGCAGTATTTT
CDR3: CASSLRMGGTDTQYF

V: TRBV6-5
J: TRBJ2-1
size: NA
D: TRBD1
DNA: TGTGCCAGCAGTTACTCCTCGCAGGGGGCCACGGATGAGCAGTTCTTC
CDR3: CASSYSSQGATDEQFF

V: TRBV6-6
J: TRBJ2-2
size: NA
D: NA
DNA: TGTGCTTCGCGGGGGCGGAACACCGGGGAGCTGTTTTTT
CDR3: CASRGRNTGELFF

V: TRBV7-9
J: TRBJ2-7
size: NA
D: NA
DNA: TGTGCCAGCAGCGAAGGTAGGAGCTCCTACGAGCAGTACTTC
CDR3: CASSEGRSSYEQYF

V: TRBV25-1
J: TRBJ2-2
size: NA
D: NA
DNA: TGTGCCAGCAGTGACATAGCGAACACCGGGGAGCTGTTTTTT
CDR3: CASSDIANTGELFF

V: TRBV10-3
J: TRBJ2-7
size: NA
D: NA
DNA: TGTGCCATTCAGGGGATTCAATACGAGCAGTACTTC
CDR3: CAIQGIQYEQYF

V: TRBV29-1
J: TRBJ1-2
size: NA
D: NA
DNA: TGCAGCGTTGACGGGGTTTATCTAGGAGGCTACACCTTC
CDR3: CSVDGVYLGGYTF

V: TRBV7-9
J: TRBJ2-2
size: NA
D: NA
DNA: TGTGCCAGCAGCCCCCCGGTCGGTTGGGGCGAGACCGGGGAGCTGTTTTTT
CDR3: CASSPPVGWGETGELFF

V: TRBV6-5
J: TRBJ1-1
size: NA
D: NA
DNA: TGTGCCAGCAGTGCCTCTCCGGCGGGCACTGAAGCTTTCTTT
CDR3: CASSASPAGTEAFF

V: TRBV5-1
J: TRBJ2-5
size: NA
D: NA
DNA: TGCGCCAGCAGCTTCCTCGGAGTCCAAGAGACCCAGTACTTC
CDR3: CASSFLGVQETQYF

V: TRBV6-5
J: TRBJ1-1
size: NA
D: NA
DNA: TGTGCCAGCAGTCTCCTCCGTGTTTCTGAAGCTTTCTTT
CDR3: CASSLLRVSEAFF

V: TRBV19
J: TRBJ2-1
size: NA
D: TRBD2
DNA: TGTGCCAGTAAAATTGGACTAGCCCCCTACAATGAGCAGTTCTTC
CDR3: CASKIGLAPYNEQFF

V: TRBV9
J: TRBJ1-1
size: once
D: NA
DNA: TGTGCCAGCAGCGCCGCCGAGTTGTCGGGGAACACTGAAGCTTTCTTT
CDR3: CASSAAELSGNTEAFF